The sequence of this TCR beta chain was determined in a study of cytomegalovirus exposure and HLA in healthy donors. The PCR employed 60 Vbeta primers together with 13 Jbeta primers. Sequencing was performed with immunoSEQ multiplex PCR; in TCRdb, only in-frame clones are kept and a portion is missing. Of 80,000 to 95,000 clones in the sample, around 76% were seen once. The material sequenced was PBMCs. The TCR comes from a man younger than 30 in good health and CMV-seropositive.

The CDR3 sequence: CASRSDRGHYEQYF. CDR3 in DNA: TGTGCCAGCAGGTCGGACAGGGGGCATTACGAGCAGTACTTC. J is TRBJ2-7 and V is TRBV28; 11 bases map to TRBD1. Germline V CDR1 and CDR2: MDHEN, SYDVKM. The CDR3 extends over 14 amino acids. The V gene end was trimmed by 6 bases and the J gene end by 4 bases; junction bases not matched to a gene: 5. Complete variable domain (other parts from reference TRBV28 and TRBJ2-7): DVKVTQSSRYLVKRTGEKVFLECVQDMDHENMFWYRQDPGLGLRLIYFSYDVKMKEKGDIPEGYSVSREKKERFSLILESASTNQTSMYLCASRSDRGHYEQYFGPGTRLTVT.